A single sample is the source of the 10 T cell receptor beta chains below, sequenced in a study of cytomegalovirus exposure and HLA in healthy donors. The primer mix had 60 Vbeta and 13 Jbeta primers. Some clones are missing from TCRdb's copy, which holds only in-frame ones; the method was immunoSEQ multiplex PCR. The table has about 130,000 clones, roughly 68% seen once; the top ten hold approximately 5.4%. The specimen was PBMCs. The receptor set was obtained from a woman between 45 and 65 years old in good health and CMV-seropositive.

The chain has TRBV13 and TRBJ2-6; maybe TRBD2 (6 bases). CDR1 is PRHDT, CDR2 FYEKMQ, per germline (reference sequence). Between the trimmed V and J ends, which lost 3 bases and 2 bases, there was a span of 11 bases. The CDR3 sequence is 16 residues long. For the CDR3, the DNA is TGTGCCAGCAGCTTGCGGGGATCGGCTGGGGCCAACGTCCTGACTTTC. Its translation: CASSLRGSAGANVLTF.

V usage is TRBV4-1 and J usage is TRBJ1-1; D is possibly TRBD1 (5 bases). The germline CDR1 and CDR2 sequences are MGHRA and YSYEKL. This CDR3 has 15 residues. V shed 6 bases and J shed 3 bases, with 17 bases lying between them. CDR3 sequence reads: CASRKSQGRDTEAFF. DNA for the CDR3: TGCGCCAGCAGAAAGTCCCAAGGCAGGGACACTGAAGCTTTCTTT.

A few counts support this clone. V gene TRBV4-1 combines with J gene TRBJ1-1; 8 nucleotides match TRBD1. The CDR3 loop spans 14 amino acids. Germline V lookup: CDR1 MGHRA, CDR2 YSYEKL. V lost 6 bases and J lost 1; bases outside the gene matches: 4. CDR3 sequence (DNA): TGCGCCAGCAGAAGGACAGGGACGAACACTGAAGCTTTCTTT. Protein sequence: CASRRTGTNTEAFF.

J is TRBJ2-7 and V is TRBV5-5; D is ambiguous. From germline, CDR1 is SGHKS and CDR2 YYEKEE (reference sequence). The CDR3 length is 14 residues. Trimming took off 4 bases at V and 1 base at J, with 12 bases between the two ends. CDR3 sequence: CASSQNTLSYEQYF. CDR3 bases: TGTGCCAGCAGCCAAAACACGTTGTCCTACGAGCAGTACTTC.

The CDR3 DNA sequence: TGTGCCAGCAGCTTCGGCAGGGCCTACGAGCAGTACTTC. It yields the protein CASSFGRAYEQYF. V is TRBV5-5 and J is TRBJ2-7; D possibly corresponds to TRBD1 (5 bases). The V end was cut by 2 bases, the J end by 2 bases, with 8 bases between. The germline CDR1 and CDR2 sequences are SGHKS and YYEKEE (reference sequence). CDR3 size: 13 residues.

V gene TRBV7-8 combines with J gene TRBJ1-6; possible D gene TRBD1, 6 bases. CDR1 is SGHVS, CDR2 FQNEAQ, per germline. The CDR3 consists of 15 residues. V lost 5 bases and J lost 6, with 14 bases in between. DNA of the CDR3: TGTGCCAGCAGCGGGATACAGGGTCCTAATTCACCCCTCCACTTT. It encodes CASSGIQGPNSPLHF.

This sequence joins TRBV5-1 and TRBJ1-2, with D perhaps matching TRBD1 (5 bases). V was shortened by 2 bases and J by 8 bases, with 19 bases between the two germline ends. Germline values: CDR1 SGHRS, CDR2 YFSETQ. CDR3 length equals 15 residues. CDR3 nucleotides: TGCGCCAGCAGCTTAGGTGCGGGGCCAGGTATAGGCTACACCTTC. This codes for CASSLGAGPGIGYTF. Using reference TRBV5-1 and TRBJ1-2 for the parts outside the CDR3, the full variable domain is KAGVTQTPRYLIKTRGQQVTLSCSPISGHRSVSWYQQTPGQGLQFLFEYFSETQRNKGNFPGRFSGRQFSNSRSEMNVSTLELGDSALYLCASSLGAGPGIGYTFGSGTRLTVV.

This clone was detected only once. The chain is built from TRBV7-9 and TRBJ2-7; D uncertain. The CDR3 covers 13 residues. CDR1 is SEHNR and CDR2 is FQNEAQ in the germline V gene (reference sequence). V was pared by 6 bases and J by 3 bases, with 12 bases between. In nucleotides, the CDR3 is TGTGCCAGCAGTCAGACACCTCTCTACGAGCAGTACTTC. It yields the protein CASSQTPLYEQYF.

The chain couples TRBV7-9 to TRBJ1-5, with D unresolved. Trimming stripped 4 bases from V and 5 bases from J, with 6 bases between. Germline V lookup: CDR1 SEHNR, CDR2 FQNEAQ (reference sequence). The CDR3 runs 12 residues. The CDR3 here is CASSSLYQPQHF. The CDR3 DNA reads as TGTGCCAGCAGCTCACTTTATCAGCCCCAGCATTTT. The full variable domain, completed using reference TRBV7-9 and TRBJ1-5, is DTGVSQNPRHKITKRGQNVTFRCDPISEHNRLYWYRQTLGQGPEFLTYFQNEAQLEKSRLLSDRFSAERPKGSFSTLEIQRTEQGDSAMYLCASSSLYQPQHFGDGTRLSIL.

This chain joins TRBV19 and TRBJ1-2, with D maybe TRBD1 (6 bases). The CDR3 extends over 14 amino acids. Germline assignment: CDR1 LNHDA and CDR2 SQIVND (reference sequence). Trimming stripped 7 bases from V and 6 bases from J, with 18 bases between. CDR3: CASTLDRSDDGYTF. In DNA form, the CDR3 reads TGTGCCAGTACTCTCGACAGGTCCGACGATGGCTACACCTTC.